A selection of T cell receptor beta chains follows, all from one sample in a study of OX40 agonist ivuxolimab in advanced cancers. Profiled with immunoSEQ multiplex PCR; TCRdb holds only in-frame clones, not every one. The table records 73,000 or so clones, under 95% of them present only once. This sample comprised CD4+ or CD8+ T cells sorted from blood, obtained in a trial of the OX40 agonist ivuxolimab. These TCRs come from an adult with an advanced solid tumor such as melanoma, head and neck, liver or kidney cancer. CDR3s include the opening cysteine and the closing phenylalanine or tryptophan. The D gene is left open where the match is weak. Part of the rows lack a size; the others show once, few, many or a class for expanded clones.

j_call d_call clone_size cdr3_length v_call cdr3_nt cdr3_aa
TRBJ2-7 - - 15 TRBV18 TGTGCCAGCTCACCACCGACAGCGAATCCCTACGAGCAGTACTTC CASSPPTANPYEQYF
TRBJ1-1 - - 13 TRBV19 TGTGCCAGTATGAGCGGGGGGCGGACTGAAGCTTTCTTT CASMSGGRTEAFF
TRBJ2-1 TRBD1 - 14 TRBV10-3 TGTGCCATCAGTGTCGGGACAGAATACAATGAGCAGTTCTTC CAISVGTEYNEQFF
TRBJ2-1 - - 18 TRBV7-9 TGTGCCAGCAGCTCCACCATCCTCGGGGCCGCACATCGGGATGAGCAGTTCTTC CASSSTILGAAHRDEQFF
TRBJ2-7 - once 13 TRBV7-2 TGTGCCAGCAGCTTAGCGGGGAACTACGAGCAGTACTTC CASSLAGNYEQYF
TRBJ2-7 - once 10 TRBV29-1 TGCAGCGTTGTTGACTACGAGCAGTACTTC CSVVDYEQYF
TRBJ2-5 - - 16 TRBV11-2 TGTGCCAGCAGCTTAGATCTAAGCCTAGCTGTTGAGACCCAGTACTTC CASSLDLSLAVETQYF
TRBJ2-1 - - 12 TRBV4-1 TGCGCCAGCAGCCAAGGTAGGAATGAGCAGTTCTTC CASSQGRNEQFF
TRBJ1-3 - - 14 TRBV7-2 TGTGCCAGCAGCTTAGGGGGCCAGGGAAACACCATATATTTT CASSLGGQGNTIYF
TRBJ1-5 - - 15 TRBV6-1 TGTGCCAGCAGTGAAAACGTGTATAGCAATCAGCCCCAGCATTTT CASSENVYSNQPQHF
TRBJ2-5 - - 15 TRBV6-5 TGTGCCAGCAGTTACTCTATCCAGGTCCAAGAGACCCAGTACTTC CASSYSIQVQETQYF
TRBJ2-5 TRBD2 once 16 TRBV7-2 TGTGCCAGCAGCCCACAGACTAGCCCGAGAGTAGAGACCCAGTACTTC CASSPQTSPRVETQYF
TRBJ2-1 - - 15 TRBV6-1 TGTGCCAGCAGCCCCTCCGACAAGCTTTACAATGAGCAGTTCTTC CASSPSDKLYNEQFF
TRBJ1-2 - - 14 TRBV9 TGTGCCAGCAGCGTAGTGGGGGCCGCCTATGGCTACACCTTC CASSVVGAAYGYTF
TRBJ2-7 - - 16 TRBV7-9 TGTGCCAGCAGCCCCCTTAGTTTGGGGCTTTCCTACGAGCAGTACTTC CASSPLSLGLSYEQYF
TRBJ1-1 TRBD1 - 13 TRBV6-5 TGTGCCACCGGGACAGGGGCTTACACTGAAGCTTTCTTT CATGTGAYTEAFF
TRBJ2-5 - - 15 TRBV10-2 TGCGCCAGCAGTGAGTCGCCGGGGCATCAAGAGACCCAGTACTTC CASSESPGHQETQYF
TRBJ1-2 TRBD1 - 16 TRBV27 TGTGCCAGCAGTTCCGCCACAGGGGCATTCAACTATGGCTACACCTTC CASSSATGAFNYGYTF
TRBJ2-7 - - 15 TRBV7-9 TGTGCCAGCAGCATGGGCAACGGCTTAGCCTACGGGCAGTACTTC CASSMGNGLAYGQYF
TRBJ2-1 TRBD2 - 18 TRBV7-6 TGTGCCAGCAGCCAGAGCACAGGAGCGGGGGGGCCAAGAAATGAGCAGTTCTTC CASSQSTGAGGPRNEQFF
TRBJ2-3 - - 15 TRBV5-1 TGCGCCAGCAGCTTCCCTGGGGGGAGCACAGATACGCAGTATTTT CASSFPGGSTDTQYF
TRBJ2-1 - - 12 TRBV5-6 TGTGCCAGCAGCTTGGCCCAAAATGAGCAGTTCTTC CASSLAQNEQFF
TRBJ1-2 - - 14 TRBV9 TGTGCCAGCAGCGTATTCCAGGCTCCGGATGGCTACACCTTC CASSVFQAPDGYTF
TRBJ1-2 - - 12 TRBV19 TGTGCCAGTTCCAGGGCGATATATGGCTACACCTTC CASSRAIYGYTF
TRBJ2-7 - once 15 TRBV27 TGTGCCAGCAGTTTAATCCCCCCGGACGCCGGCGAGCAGTACTTC CASSLIPPDAGEQYF